The next 3 T cell receptor beta chains were all read from a single sample in a study of T-cell reconstitution after alpha-beta-depleted transplantation in children. Unique molecular identifiers were incorporated into the prepared TCRbeta library. TCRdb re-derived calls from the PCR reads in MiXCR, one entry per CDR3 protein. The repertoire includes 360,000 or so distinct CDR3 sequences, around 21% of them detected once, and 3.8% sits in the top ten. Here the sequenced sample was PBMCs from the stem cell graft donor, taken from the stem cell graft. The receptors were gathered from a human donor who donated a stem cell graft to a child with acute myeloid leukemia.

This clonotype was picked up many times. The chain employs TRBV29-1 and TRBJ2-7; 9 bases are shared with TRBD1. V dropped 2 bases and J dropped 2; count of bases not matched to a gene: 7. CDR1 is SQVTM and CDR2 is ANQGSEA in the germline V gene. The CDR3 covers 15 residues. CDR3 in DNA: TGCAGCGTTGAACCGACCGGGACAGGGCCCTACGAGCAGTACTTC. It codes for CSVEPTGTGPYEQYF.

The CDR3 protein is CASSRVSGNEQFF. The CDR3 DNA is TGCGCCAGCAGCCGGGTTAGCGGCAATGAGCAGTTCTTC. The chain links TRBV4-1 to TRBJ2-1, with D possibly being TRBD2 (6 bases). With 4 bases removed from V and 6 bases from J, the gap between germline ends came to 10 bases. The germline gives CDR1 MGHRA, CDR2 YSYEKL. CDR3 length: 13 amino acids.

This chain uses TRBV7-9 with TRBJ2-1; no clear D gene. CDR3 size: 14 residues. Trimming left V 3 bases short and J 0 bases short, with 6 bases between. Per germline, CDR1 SEHNR and CDR2 FQNEAQ (reference sequence). The CDR3 protein is CASSFRSSYNEQFF. The CDR3 DNA is TGTGCCAGCAGCTTCAGGAGCTCCTACAATGAGCAGTTCTTC.